This entry features one T cell receptor beta chain sequence. Its antigen is not yet known. It has no much larger one-base neighbor in the sample; base qualities were not kept. The data derive from a study of T cell changes during pregnancy in multiple sclerosis (dated by TCRdb to the late 2010s). In the study overall: In women with multiple sclerosis, the researchers looked at how the T cell repertoire shifted as pregnancy progressed.

Libraries were prepared through the immunoSEQ multiplex PCR assay. TCRdb holds this immuneACCESS table with in-frame rearrangements only. Some clones are missing; in checked studies, unresolved V genes explain under half, and the rest has no known cause. The sample table shows about 110,000 clones, and approximately 93% are seen once. The top ten clones comprise 3% to 3.5% of the sample. Specimen: peripheral blood, collected after pregnancy. This TCR came from a female donor with multiple sclerosis, enrolled in a pregnancy study.

The DNA sequence reads TGTGCCAGCAGCCTTGGGGGGGCTCCAAATGAAAAACTGTTTTTT. This translates into CASSLGGAPNEKLFF. Rearrangement joined TRBV9 to TRBJ1-4; the D segment could be TRBD1, given 6 matching bases. The CDR3 spans 15 residues, from the cysteine through the phenylalanine. The sequence is cut down to CDR3 DNA, 45 bases in frame from base 1. V loses 4 bases, J loses 5 bases, and the germline ends lie 15 bases apart. As encoded in the germline V gene, CDR1 is SGDLS while CDR2 is YYNGEE.